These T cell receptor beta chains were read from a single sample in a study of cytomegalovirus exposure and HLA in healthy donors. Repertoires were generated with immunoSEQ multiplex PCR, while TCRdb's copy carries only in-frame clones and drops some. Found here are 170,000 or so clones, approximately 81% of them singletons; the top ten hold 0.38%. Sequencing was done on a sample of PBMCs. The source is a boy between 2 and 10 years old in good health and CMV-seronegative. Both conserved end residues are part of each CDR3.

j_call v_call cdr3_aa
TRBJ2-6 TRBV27 CASSSDRGGGANVLTF
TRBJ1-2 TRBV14 CASSQGTDYGYTF
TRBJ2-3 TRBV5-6 CASSPIAGGSNTQYF
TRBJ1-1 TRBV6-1 CASRVGQRVYTEAFF
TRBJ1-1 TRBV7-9 CASSYSGILNTEAFF
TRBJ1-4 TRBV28 CASSLDRAHSLFF
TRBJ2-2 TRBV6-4 CASSDSLARGSGELFF
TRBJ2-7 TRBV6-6 CASKSGTGGLYEQYF
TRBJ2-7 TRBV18 CASSPAGRSLAYEQYF
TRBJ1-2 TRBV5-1 CASSLEGLAYGYTF
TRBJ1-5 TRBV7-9 CASSLVEGRVGDSNQPQHF
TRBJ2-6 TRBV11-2 CASSVSINSGANVLTF
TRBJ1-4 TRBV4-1 CASSQLRTGNNEKLFF
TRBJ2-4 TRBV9 CASSGTQGTPDIQYF
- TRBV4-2 CASSPGMSYEQYF
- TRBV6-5 CASSYRGGVYEQYF
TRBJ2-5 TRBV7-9 CASSLGTQETQYF
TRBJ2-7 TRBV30 CAWTGSGTGVGFYEQYF
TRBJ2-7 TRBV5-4 CASSWETSGIYEQYF
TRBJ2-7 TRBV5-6 CASSLAPGLAGGHEQYF
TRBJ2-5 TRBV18 CASSLGTMMPETQYF
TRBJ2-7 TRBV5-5 CASSALTSQYEQYF
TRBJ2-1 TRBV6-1 CASGGVPSYNEQFF
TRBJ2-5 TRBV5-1 CASSPKVVAGGAETQYF
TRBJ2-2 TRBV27 CASSPLQGRLFTGELFF
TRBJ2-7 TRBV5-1 CASSLVRTGGPLKQYF
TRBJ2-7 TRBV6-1 CASSKLSALQYF
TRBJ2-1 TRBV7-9 CASSPWTSYNEQFF
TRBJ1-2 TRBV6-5 CASSRQVNYGYTF